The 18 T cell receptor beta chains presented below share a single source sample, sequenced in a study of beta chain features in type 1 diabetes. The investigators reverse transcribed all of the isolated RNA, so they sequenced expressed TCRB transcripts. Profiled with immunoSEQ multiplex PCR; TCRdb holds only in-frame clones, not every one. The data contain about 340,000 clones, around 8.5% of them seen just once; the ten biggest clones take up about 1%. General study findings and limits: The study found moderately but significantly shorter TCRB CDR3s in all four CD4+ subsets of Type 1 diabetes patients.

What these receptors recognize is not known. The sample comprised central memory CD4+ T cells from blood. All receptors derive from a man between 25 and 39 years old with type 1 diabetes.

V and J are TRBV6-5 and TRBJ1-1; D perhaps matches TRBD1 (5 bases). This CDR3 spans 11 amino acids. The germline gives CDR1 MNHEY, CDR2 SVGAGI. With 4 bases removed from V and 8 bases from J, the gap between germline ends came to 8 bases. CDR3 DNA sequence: TGTGCCAGCAGTTCTGGGACCGAAGCTTTCTTT. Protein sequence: CASSSGTEAFF.

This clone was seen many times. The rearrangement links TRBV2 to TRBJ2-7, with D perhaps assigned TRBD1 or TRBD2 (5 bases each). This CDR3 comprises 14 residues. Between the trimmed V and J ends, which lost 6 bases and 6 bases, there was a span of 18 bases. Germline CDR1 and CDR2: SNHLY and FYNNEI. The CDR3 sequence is CASRGTERWGEQYF. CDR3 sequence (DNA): TGTGCCAGCAGAGGGACGGAGCGTTGGGGCGAGCAGTACTTC.

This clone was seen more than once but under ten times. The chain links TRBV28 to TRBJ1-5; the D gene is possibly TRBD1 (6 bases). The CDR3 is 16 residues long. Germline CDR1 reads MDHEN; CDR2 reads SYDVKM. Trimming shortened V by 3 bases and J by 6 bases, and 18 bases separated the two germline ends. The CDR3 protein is CASSFHLNRVSQPQHF. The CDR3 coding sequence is TGTGCCAGCAGTTTCCACCTCAACAGGGTTAGTCAGCCCCAGCATTTT. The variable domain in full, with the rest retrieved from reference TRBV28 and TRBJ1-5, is DVKVTQSSRYLVKRTGEKVFLECVQDMDHENMFWYRQDPGLGLRLIYFSYDVKMKEKGDIPEGYSVSREKKERFSLILESASTNQTSMYLCASSFHLNRVSQPQHFGDGTRLSIL.

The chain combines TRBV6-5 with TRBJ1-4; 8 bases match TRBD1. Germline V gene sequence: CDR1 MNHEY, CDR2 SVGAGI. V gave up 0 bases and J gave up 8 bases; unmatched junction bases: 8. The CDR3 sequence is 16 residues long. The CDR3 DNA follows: TGTGCCAGCAGTTACTCTCTCGGACAGGGAAGGGAAAAACTGTTTTTT. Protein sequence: CASSYSLGQGREKLFF.

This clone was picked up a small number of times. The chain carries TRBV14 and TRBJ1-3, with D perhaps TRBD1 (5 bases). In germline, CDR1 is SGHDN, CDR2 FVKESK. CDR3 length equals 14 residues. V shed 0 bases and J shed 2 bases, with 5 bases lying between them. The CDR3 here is CASSQDRAGNTIYF. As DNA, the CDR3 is TGTGCCAGCAGCCAAGACAGGGCTGGAAACACCATATATTTT.

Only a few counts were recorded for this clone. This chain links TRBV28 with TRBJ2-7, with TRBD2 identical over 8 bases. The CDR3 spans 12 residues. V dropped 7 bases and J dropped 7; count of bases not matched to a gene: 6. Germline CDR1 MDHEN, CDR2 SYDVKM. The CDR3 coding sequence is TGTGCCAGCACCAAACTAGCGGAAGAGCAGTACTTC. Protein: CASTKLAEEQYF.

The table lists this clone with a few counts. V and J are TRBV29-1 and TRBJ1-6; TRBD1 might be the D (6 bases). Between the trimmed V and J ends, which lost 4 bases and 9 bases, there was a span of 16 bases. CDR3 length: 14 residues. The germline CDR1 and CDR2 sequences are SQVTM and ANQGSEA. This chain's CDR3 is CSVGEQGSGSPLHF. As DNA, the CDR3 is TGCAGCGTTGGGGAACAGGGCTCGGGTTCACCCCTCCACTTT. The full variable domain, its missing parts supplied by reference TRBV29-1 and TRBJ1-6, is SAVISQKPSRDICQRGTSLTIQCQVDSQVTMMFWYRQQPGQSLTLIATANQGSEATYESGFVIDKFPISRPNLTFSTLTVSNMSPEDSSIYLCSVGEQGSGSPLHFGNGTRLTVT.

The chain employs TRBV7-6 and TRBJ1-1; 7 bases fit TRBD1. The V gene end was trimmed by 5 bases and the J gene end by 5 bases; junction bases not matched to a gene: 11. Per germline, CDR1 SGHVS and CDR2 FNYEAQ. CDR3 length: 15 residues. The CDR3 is CASSQGGGAGTEAFF. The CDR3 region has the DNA TGTGCCAGCAGCCAGGGGGGCGGAGCGGGGACTGAAGCTTTCTTT.

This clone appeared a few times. The CDR3 spells CASSVKGPGELFF. In DNA form, the CDR3 reads TGTGCCAGCAGTGTGAAGGGCCCCGGGGAGCTGTTTTTT. The J gene is TRBJ2-2, the V gene TRBV2; D unresolved. The CDR3 length is 13 residues. The V and J ends lost 4 bases and 6 bases respectively, with 9 bases between them. Per germline, CDR1 SNHLY and CDR2 FYNNEI.

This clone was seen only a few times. The CDR3 loop is CASSLEGRGHPYQETQYF. CDR3 coding DNA: TGCGCCAGCAGCTTGGAGGGCAGGGGGCACCCTTACCAAGAGACCCAGTACTTC. This chain uses TRBV5-1 with TRBJ2-5; 8 bases align to TRBD1. From germline, CDR1 is SGHRS and CDR2 YFSETQ. V lost 0 bases to trimming and J lost 0 bases; unmatched junction nucleotides: 10. The CDR3 is 18 residues long.

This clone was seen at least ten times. The CDR3 sequence is CASRFGLAESEQFF. The CDR3 bases are TGTGCCAGCAGATTTGGGCTAGCGGAAAGTGAGCAGTTCTTC. The chain is built from TRBV7-9 and TRBJ2-1; 7 bases agree with TRBD2. The J segment lost 9 bases and the V segment lost 6 bases, leaving 11 bases of the junction unmatched. The germline V gene has CDR1 SEHNR and CDR2 FQNEAQ (reference sequence). The CDR3 is made up of 14 amino acids.

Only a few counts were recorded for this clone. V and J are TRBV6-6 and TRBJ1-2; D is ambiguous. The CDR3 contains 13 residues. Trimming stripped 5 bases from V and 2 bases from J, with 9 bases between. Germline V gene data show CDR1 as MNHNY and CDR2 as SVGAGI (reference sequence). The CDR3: CASSMDGNYGYTF. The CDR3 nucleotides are TGTGCCAGCAGTATGGACGGCAACTATGGCTACACCTTC.

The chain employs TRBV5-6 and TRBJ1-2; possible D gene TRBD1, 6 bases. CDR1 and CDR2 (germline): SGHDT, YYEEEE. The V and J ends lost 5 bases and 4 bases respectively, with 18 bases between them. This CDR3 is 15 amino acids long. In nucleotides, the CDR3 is TGTGCCAGCAGTCTAACCGGGACAAACTTCTATGGCTACACCTTC. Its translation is CASSLTGTNFYGYTF. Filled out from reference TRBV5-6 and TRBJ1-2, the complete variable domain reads DAGVTQSPTHLIKTRGQQVTLRCSPKSGHDTVSWYQQALGQGPQFIFQYYEEEERQRGNFPDRFSGHQFPNYSSELNVNALLLGDSALYLCASSLTGTNFYGYTFGSGTRLTVV.

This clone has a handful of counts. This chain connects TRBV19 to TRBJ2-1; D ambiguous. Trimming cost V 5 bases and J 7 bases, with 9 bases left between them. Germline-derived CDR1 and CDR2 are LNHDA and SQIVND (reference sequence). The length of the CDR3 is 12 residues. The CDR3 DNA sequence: TGTGCCAGTAGTGATCGGTGGAATGAGCAGTTCTTC. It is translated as CASSDRWNEQFF.

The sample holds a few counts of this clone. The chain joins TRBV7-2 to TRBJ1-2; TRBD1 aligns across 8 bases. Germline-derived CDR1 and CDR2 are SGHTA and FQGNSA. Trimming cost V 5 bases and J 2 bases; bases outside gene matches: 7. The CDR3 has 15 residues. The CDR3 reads CASSSQRTGNYGYTF. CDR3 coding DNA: TGTGCCAGCAGCAGCCAGCGGACAGGGAACTATGGCTACACCTTC.

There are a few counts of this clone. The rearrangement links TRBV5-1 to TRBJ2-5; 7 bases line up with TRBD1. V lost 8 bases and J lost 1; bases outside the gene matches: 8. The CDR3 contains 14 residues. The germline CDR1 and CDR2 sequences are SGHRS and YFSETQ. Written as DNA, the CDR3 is TGCGCCAGTCGCGGACAGGCAAGCCAAGAGACCCAGTACTTC. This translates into CASRGQASQETQYF.

The CDR3 bases are TGTGCCAGCGGGGGGGGCGGATACGAGCAGTACTTC. Protein product: CASGGGGYEQYF. J is TRBJ2-7 and V is TRBV7-8; tentative D call: TRBD2 (7 bases). V lost 8 bases to trimming and J lost 4 bases, with 12 bases between them. This CDR3 contains 12 residues. The V gene's germline CDR1 is SGHVS and CDR2 FQNEAQ.

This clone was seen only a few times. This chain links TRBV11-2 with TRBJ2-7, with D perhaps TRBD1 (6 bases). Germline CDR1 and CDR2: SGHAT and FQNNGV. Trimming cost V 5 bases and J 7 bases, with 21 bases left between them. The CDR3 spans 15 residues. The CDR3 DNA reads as TGTGCCAGCAGCGAGTCCCGGACAGAGGGCCGGGAGCAGTACTTC. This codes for CASSESRTEGREQYF.